Listed below are T cell receptor beta chains from one sample, sequenced in a study of graft-versus-host responses after intestinal transplantation. Some clones are missing from TCRdb's copy, which holds only in-frame ones; the method was immunoSEQ multiplex PCR. The table shows roughly 96,000 clones, with 91% occurring only once. What these receptors recognize is not known. The source was unstimulated CD8+ T cells sorted from spleen or lymph node cells, collected before intestinal transplant. The source of these receptors is a human donor who received an intestinal transplant. Both conserved end residues are part of each CDR3. The D gene is left open where the match is weak. Size tells how often a clone was seen (once, few, many) or the class of an expanded clone, and some rows leave it out.

cdr3_aa | cdr3_nt | d_call | j_call | clone_size | v_call
CASSLPGSTDTQYF | TGCGCCAGCAGCTTGCCCGGGAGCACAGATACGCAGTATTTT | . | TRBJ2-3 | . | TRBV5-1
CASSQRQGGSPLHF | TGCGCCAGCAGCCAAAGACAGGGGGGCTCACCCCTCCACTTT | TRBD1 | TRBJ1-6 | . | TRBV4-3
CASSVAPDTEAFF | TGTGCCAGCAGCGTAGCCCCTGACACTGAAGCTTTCTTT | . | TRBJ1-1 | . | TRBV7-6
CASSQGHLGNEQFF | TGCGCCAGCAGCCAGGGACATCTCGGCAATGAGCAGTTCTTC | . | TRBJ2-1 | . | TRBV4-1
CAWRPRWGLSTDTQYF | TGTGCCTGGAGACCTCGGTGGGGACTTAGCACAGATACGCAGTATTTT | . | TRBJ2-3 | . | TRBV30
CASNLRTGGYYEQYF | TGCGCCAGCAACCTCCGGACAGGGGGCTACTACGAGCAGTACTTC | TRBD1 | TRBJ2-7 | . | TRBV4-1
CASSPTSGAYNEQFF | TGCGCCAGCAGCCCGACTAGCGGAGCCTACAATGAGCAGTTCTTC | TRBD2 | TRBJ2-1 | . | TRBV10-2
CASRLQGFYNEQFF | TGTGCCAGCAGACTCCAGGGCTTTTACAATGAGCAGTTCTTC | . | TRBJ2-1 | . | TRBV7-9
CASSLASGRDNEQFF | TGTGCCAGCAGCTTAGCTAGCGGGAGGGACAATGAGCAGTTCTTC | TRBD2 | TRBJ2-1 | once | TRBV7-3
CASSTRTSGGPISVQFF | TGTGCCAGTAGTACCAGGACTAGCGGGGGACCTATAAGCGTGCAGTTCTTC | TRBD2 | TRBJ2-1 | . | TRBV19
CASSLADYNEQFF | TGTGCCAGCAGTTTGGCCGATTACAATGAGCAGTTCTTC | . | TRBJ2-1 | . | TRBV6-6
CASSQDRSALYGYTF | TGCGCCAGCAGCCAAGATCGTTCCGCGCTCTATGGCTACACCTTC | . | TRBJ1-2 | . | TRBV4-1
CASSTRQGSEQYF | TGTGCCAGTAGTACCCGACAGGGGAGCGAGCAGTACTTC | TRBD1 | TRBJ2-7 | . | TRBV19
CSVVAGGPAGELFF | TGCAGCGTTGTTGCGGGAGGGCCCGCCGGGGAGCTGTTTTTT | TRBD2 | TRBJ2-2 | . | TRBV29-1
CASSIGTGAHYEQYF | TGTGCCAGTAGTATAGGTACAGGGGCCCACTACGAGCAGTACTTC | TRBD1 | TRBJ2-7 | . | TRBV19
CASRLDSGGKLFF | TGTGCCAGTAGGCTGGACAGTGGTGGAAAACTGTTTTTT | . | TRBJ1-4 | . | TRBV19
CASSEGTGALGQPQHF | TGTGCCAGCAGCGAAGGGACAGGGGCGTTAGGTCAGCCCCAGCATTTT | TRBD1 | TRBJ1-5 | . | TRBV5-5
CASTSSRGNEQYF | TGTGCCAGCACCTCCTCGAGAGGAAACGAGCAGTACTTC | . | TRBJ2-7 | . | TRBV27
CASSPDSHNEQFF | TGCGCCAGCAGCCCGGACAGCCACAATGAGCAGTTCTTC | . | TRBJ2-1 | . | TRBV4-1
CASSSGTGLYGYTF | TGTGCCAGCAGCTCCGGGACTGGGCTCTATGGCTACACCTTC | . | TRBJ1-2 | . | TRBV7-6
CATSTIDRLNTGELFF | TGTGCCACCAGCACCATAGACAGGCTGAACACCGGGGAGCTGTTTTTT | . | TRBJ2-2 | . | TRBV15
CASSLGDSYEQYF | TGTGCCAGCAGCTTAGGGGACTCATACGAGCAGTACTTC | . | TRBJ2-7 | . | TRBV7-9
CASSEVEGDYGYTF | TGTGCCAGCAGTGAAGTTGAGGGTGACTATGGCTACACCTTC | . | TRBJ1-2 | once | TRBV6-1
CASSPSGTGADTQYF | TGCGCCAGCAGCCCTAGCGGGACGGGCGCAGATACGCAGTATTTT | TRBD2 | TRBJ2-3 | . | TRBV4-1
CASSLGGQPEAFF | TGCGCCAGCAGCTTAGGGGGCCAACCTGAAGCTTTCTTT | TRBD1 | TRBJ1-1 | few | TRBV5-1
CASSGAGETQYF | TGTGCCAGTAGTGGGGCAGGAGAGACCCAGTACTTC | . | TRBJ2-5 | . | TRBV19
CASSLPTGELFF | TGTGCCAGCAGCCTACCCACCGGGGAGCTGTTTTTT | . | TRBJ2-2 | . | TRBV7-9
CASSQGLEQFF | TGTGCCAGCAGCCAAGGACTAGAGCAGTTCTTC | . | TRBJ2-1 | . | TRBV14
CASSQDGGTVNNEQYF | TGCGCCAGCAGCCAAGATGGGGGGACAGTTAATAACGAGCAGTACTTC | . | TRBJ2-7 | . | TRBV4-1
CASSLQEVLTYEQYF | TGTGCCAGCAGCTTGCAGGAGGTTTTAACCTACGAGCAGTACTTC | . | TRBJ2-7 | . | TRBV7-2
CASSLGTLQGETGTQYF | TGCGCCAGCAGCTTGGGCACCCTGCAGGGGGAAACGGGGACCCAGTACTTC | TRBD1 | TRBJ2-5 | once | TRBV5-1
CASSESSGTSGSLSYNEQFF | TGCGCCAGCAGTGAGTCGTCCGGGACTAGCGGGAGTCTGTCCTACAATGAGCAGTTCTTC | TRBD2 | TRBJ2-1 | once | TRBV10-2
CASSSLTGTNTEAFF | TGTGCCAGCAGCTCATTGACAGGGACCAACACTGAAGCTTTCTTT | TRBD1 | TRBJ1-1 | . | TRBV7-9
CASSLQYNEQFF | TGTGCCAGCAGCCTCCAGTACAATGAGCAGTTCTTC | . | TRBJ2-1 | few | TRBV7-9
CASSNNYRDHEQYF | TGTGCCAGCAGCAATAACTACAGGGACCACGAGCAGTACTTC | . | TRBJ2-7 | . | TRBV7-2
CAWSAQTGTHIYEQYF | TGTGCCTGGAGTGCCCAGACAGGGACCCACATCTACGAGCAGTACTTC | TRBD1 | TRBJ2-7 | . | TRBV30
CASSQDFASNNEQFF | TGCGCCAGCAGCCAAGATTTTGCCAGTAACAATGAGCAGTTCTTC | . | TRBJ2-1 | once | TRBV4-3
CAWSLTGGREQYF | TGTGCCTGGAGTCTAACAGGGGGAAGAGAGCAGTACTTC | TRBD1 | TRBJ2-7 | . | TRBV30
CSVALGRGSNYGYTF | TGCAGCGTTGCTTTGGGCAGGGGATCCAACTATGGCTACACCTTC | . | TRBJ1-2 | . | TRBV29-1
CASSSVRTYSYEQYF | TGTGCCAGCTCTAGCGTACGGACCTACTCCTACGAGCAGTACTTC | . | TRBJ2-7 | once | TRBV6-1
CASSSTGLREKLFF | TGTGCCAGCAGCTCGACAGGGCTCAGGGAAAAACTGTTTTTT | . | TRBJ1-4 | . | TRBV21-1
CASSYRQGPQNYGYTF | TGTGCCAGCAGTTACAGACAGGGTCCCCAAAACTATGGCTACACCTTC | TRBD1 | TRBJ1-2 | . | TRBV6-5
CAWEDGSAASGEQYF | TGTGCCTGGGAAGACGGATCCGCCGCATCGGGCGAGCAGTACTTC | . | TRBJ2-7 | . | TRBV30
CASIQRQTGELFF | TGTGCCAGCATTCAACGACAGACCGGGGAGCTGTTTTTT | . | TRBJ2-2 | . | TRBV6-6
CASPWFDEREVQETQYF | TGTGCCAGCCCTTGGTTCGATGAGCGGGAGGTACAAGAGACCCAGTACTTC | TRBD2 | TRBJ2-5 | . | TRBV27
CASSFRATNEKLFF | TGCGCCAGCAGCTTCCGGGCAACTAATGAAAAACTGTTTTTT | . | TRBJ1-4 | . | TRBV5-1
CASSHTGQLYGYTF | TGCGCCAGCAGCCACACGGGACAACTCTATGGCTACACCTTC | . | TRBJ1-2 | . | TRBV4-1
CASSRTSGGANEQFF | TGCGCCAGCAGCCGGACTAGCGGGGGGGCCAATGAGCAGTTCTTC | TRBD2 | TRBJ2-1 | . | TRBV4-1
CAWSEGVGESEAFF | TGTGCCTGGAGTGAAGGGGTAGGTGAATCTGAAGCTTTCTTT | . | TRBJ1-1 | . | TRBV30
CANRLTDRDRDEQYF | TGTGCCAACCGGCTTACGGACAGGGACCGGGATGAGCAGTACTTC | TRBD1 | TRBJ2-7 | . | TRBV2
CATTPRGNYNEQFF | TGTGCCACCACCCCTAGGGGGAACTACAATGAGCAGTTCTTC | . | TRBJ2-1 | . | TRBV15
CASSISSGGRTDTQYF | TGTGCCAGTAGTATATCTAGCGGGGGCCGCACAGATACGCAGTATTTT | TRBD2 | TRBJ2-3 | . | TRBV19
CASSLSGIVSGANVLTF | TGTGCCAGCAGCCTTAGCGGAATAGTCTCTGGGGCCAACGTCCTGACTTTC | . | TRBJ2-6 | . | TRBV11-2
CASGDEGGGPQHF | TGTGCCAGTGGGGATGAAGGGGGCGGGCCCCAGCATTTT | TRBD1 | TRBJ1-5 | . | TRBV19
CAIRGTGPRGNTIYF | TGTGCCATCAGAGGTACAGGCCCGAGAGGAAACACCATATATTTT | . | TRBJ1-3 | . | TRBV10-3
CASSGELSTDTQYF | TGTGCCAGCAGTGGGGAGCTGAGCACAGATACGCAGTATTTT | . | TRBJ2-3 | . | TRBV27
CASSEGQAFKETQYF | TGTGCCAGCAGCGAGGGACAGGCCTTCAAAGAGACCCAGTACTTC | TRBD1 | TRBJ2-5 | . | TRBV14
CASSESGLAGASYEQYF | TGTGCCAGCAGTGAATCAGGACTAGCGGGAGCATCCTACGAGCAGTACTTC | TRBD2 | TRBJ2-7 | . | TRBV25-1